These T cell receptor beta chains were read from a single sample in a study of shared clonotypes between healthy human individuals. The assay was immunoSEQ multiplex PCR, and TCRdb's table has in-frame clones only and misses some. The sample holds about 1.5 million clones, 95% to 99% seen once. Input material: naive CD4+ T cells sorted from blood. Every receptor here comes from a man between 25 and 39 years old in good health. The CDR3 runs from the conserved cysteine through the conserved F or W. D genes are given only for firm matches. Clone size is given for some rows only: seen once, a few or many times, or a class if the clone is expanded.

CDR3aa	CDR3nt	d_gene	abundance	v_gene	j_gene
CASSPRTGGAYGYTF	TGTGCCAGCAGCCCGCGGACAGGGGGAGCCTATGGCTACACCTTC	TRBD1	NA	TRBV5-4	TRBJ1-2
CASSFGRLAGGNEQFF	TGTGCCAGCAGTTTCGGCAGACTAGCGGGAGGCAATGAGCAGTTCTTC	TRBD2	NA	TRBV28	TRBJ2-1
CASSGLARHTQYF	TGTGCCAGCAGCGGACTAGCGAGACATACGCAGTATTTT	TRBD2	NA	TRBV2	TRBJ2-3
CASSPKQGISYEQYF	TGTGCCAGCAGCCCTAAACAGGGGATCTCCTACGAGCAGTACTTC	TRBD1	NA	TRBV7-9	TRBJ2-7
CASGGTGGSYEQYF	TGTGCCAGCGGTGGGACAGGGGGCTCGTACGAGCAGTACTTC	TRBD1	NA	TRBV6-5	TRBJ2-7
CASSEGDEKKDF	TGTGCCAGCAGTGAAGGGGACGAGAAGAAGGACTTC	NA	NA	TRBV5-6	TRBJ2-7
CASSSGDNPGPQHF	TGCGCCAGCAGCTCCGGGGACAACCCGGGGCCCCAGCATTTT	NA	once	TRBV5-1	TRBJ1-5
CASSRRNEGGLSNQPQHF	TGCGCCAGCAGCCGGCGTAACGAGGGAGGATTGAGCAATCAGCCCCAGCATTTT	NA	NA	TRBV5-1	TRBJ1-5
CSVEDRDTEAFF	TGCAGCGTTGAAGATCGGGACACTGAAGCTTTCTTT	NA	NA	TRBV29-1	TRBJ1-1
CASRQGGNTIYF	TGTGCCAGCAGGCAGGGGGGAAACACCATATATTTT	NA	NA	TRBV28	TRBJ1-3
CASRTATYEQYF	TGTGCCAGCCGCACAGCCACCTACGAGCAGTACTTC	NA	NA	TRBV18	TRBJ2-7
CASSPPSRPGLRPWTQYEQYF	TGTGCCAGCTCACCCCCCTCGCGGCCGGGACTAAGGCCCTGGACTCAATACGAGCAGTACTTC	TRBD2	NA	TRBV18	TRBJ2-7
CASSSYVGQSSYNEQFF	TGTGCCAGCAGCTCATACGTCGGGCAGAGCTCCTACAATGAGCAGTTCTTC	NA	NA	TRBV28	TRBJ2-1
CASSFRAATGTGGGQPQHF	TGTGCCAGCAGCTTTCGGGCAGCCACCGGGACAGGGGGAGGTCAGCCCCAGCATTTT	TRBD1	NA	TRBV5-5	TRBJ1-5
CASSFDREAYEQYF	TGCGCCAGCAGCTTCGACAGGGAGGCCTACGAGCAGTACTTC	NA	NA	TRBV5-1	TRBJ2-7
CASSLLYLGAKETQYF	TGTGCCAGCAGTTTACTTTACCTGGGGGCGAAGGAGACCCAGTACTTC	NA	NA	TRBV28	TRBJ2-5
CASSPRQGIYEQYF	TGTGCCAGTAGTCCCCGACAGGGAATCTACGAGCAGTACTTC	TRBD1	NA	TRBV19	TRBJ2-7
CASSPIRQTETSRPQHF	TGTGCCAGCTCACCGATCAGGCAGACAGAGACTAGTCGGCCCCAGCATTTT	NA	NA	TRBV18	TRBJ1-5
CASSQPDRTYADTQYF	TGTGCCAGCAGCCAGCCAGACAGGACATACGCAGATACGCAGTATTTT	NA	once	TRBV5-6	TRBJ2-3
CASSRSRELPYTF	TGTGCCAGTAGTAGATCCAGGGAACTCCCCTACACCTTC	NA	NA	TRBV19	TRBJ1-2
CASSQDSGTTLETQYF	TGTGCCAGCAGCCAAGACTCCGGGACTACCTTGGAGACCCAGTACTTC	TRBD2	NA	TRBV14	TRBJ2-5
CASSVAGSGTYEQYF	TGTGCCAGCAGCGTAGCCGGGAGCGGAACCTACGAGCAGTACTTC	NA	NA	TRBV9	TRBJ2-7
CASSPLAHMGKNIQYF	TGTGCCAGCTCACCACTGGCCCACATGGGCAAAAACATTCAGTACTTC	NA	NA	TRBV18	TRBJ2-4
CASSIGTGGVGSNQPQHF	TGTGCCAGTAGTATTGGGACAGGGGGAGTAGGTAGCAATCAGCCCCAGCATTTT	TRBD1	NA	TRBV19	TRBJ1-5
CASGSGTGGGNQPQHF	TGTGCCAGCGGAAGTGGGACAGGGGGCGGCAATCAGCCCCAGCATTTT	TRBD1	NA	TRBV6-6	TRBJ1-5
CASSPTSETQYF	TGTGCCAGCAGTCCCACCTCGGAGACCCAGTACTTC	NA	NA	TRBV6-1	TRBJ2-5
CATSRGGQGGYEQYF	TGTGCCACCAGCAGAGGAGGACAGGGGGGCTACGAGCAGTACTTC	TRBD1	NA	TRBV15	TRBJ2-7
CASSGTVYNEQFF	TGTGCCAGCAGTGGGACAGTCTACAATGAGCAGTTCTTC	NA	NA	TRBV6-4	TRBJ2-1
CASKLIPGGSYNEQFF	TGCGCCAGCAAGCTCATCCCGGGGGGGTCCTACAATGAGCAGTTCTTC	TRBD2	NA	TRBV5-1	TRBJ2-1
CASTHLGESGNTIYF	TGTGCCAGCACCCACTTGGGGGAGTCTGGAAACACCATATATTTT	NA	NA	TRBV25-1	TRBJ1-3
CASSALTEKNEQFF	TGTGCCAGCAGTGCTCTGACCGAAAAGAATGAGCAGTTCTTC	NA	NA	TRBV2	TRBJ2-1
CATSQGLAGDYTGELFF	TGTGCCACCAGCCAAGGACTAGCGGGAGACTACACCGGGGAGCTGTTTTTT	TRBD2	NA	TRBV15	TRBJ2-2
CASSLAGSSGNTIYF	TGTGCCAGCAGCTTAGCGGGGAGCTCTGGAAACACCATATATTTT	NA	once	TRBV7-9	TRBJ1-3
CASSVEGTSGRAGELFF	TGTGCCAGCAGCGTAGAAGGGACTAGCGGGAGGGCCGGGGAGCTGTTTTTT	TRBD2	NA	TRBV9	TRBJ2-2
CASSPMGPPYEQYF	TGTGCCAGCTCACCAATGGGGCCACCCTACGAGCAGTACTTC	NA	NA	TRBV18	TRBJ2-7
CASSRDGTSTDTQYF	TGCGCCAGCAGCAGGGACGGGACGAGCACAGATACGCAGTATTTT	NA	once	TRBV5-1	TRBJ2-3
CSVERDTGELFF	TGCAGCGTTGAACGGGACACCGGGGAGCTGTTTTTT	NA	NA	TRBV29-1	TRBJ2-2